This T cell receptor (beta chain) comes out of a study of response to subunit inactivated influenza vaccine. Study-level points and caveats: Each seasonal flu vaccination may recruit only limited new T cells, authors suggested.

This clonotype was detected only a few times. Antigen unknown. TCRdb called the RT-PCR reads again in MiXCR, with one record for every CDR3 protein. Here the sample spans hundreds of thousands of distinct CDR3 sequences, roughly 18% being singletons. This TCR was recovered from a man aged 50-60 years who received an inactivated influenza vaccine. Sequencing used PBMCs from blood, obtained roughly 5 days after vaccination.

The CDR3 spells CASSLGLWGSTDTQYF. In nucleotides, the CDR3 is TGTGCCAGCAGCTTGGGACTGTGGGGGAGCACAGATACGCAGTATTTT. The chain employs TRBV5-8 and TRBJ2-3, with D perhaps assigned TRBD1 or TRBD2 (5 bases each). CDR3 length: 16 residues. Trimming removed 0 bases at V and 0 bases at J, with 11 bases between. CDR1 SGHTS and CDR2 YDEGEE come from the germline V gene.